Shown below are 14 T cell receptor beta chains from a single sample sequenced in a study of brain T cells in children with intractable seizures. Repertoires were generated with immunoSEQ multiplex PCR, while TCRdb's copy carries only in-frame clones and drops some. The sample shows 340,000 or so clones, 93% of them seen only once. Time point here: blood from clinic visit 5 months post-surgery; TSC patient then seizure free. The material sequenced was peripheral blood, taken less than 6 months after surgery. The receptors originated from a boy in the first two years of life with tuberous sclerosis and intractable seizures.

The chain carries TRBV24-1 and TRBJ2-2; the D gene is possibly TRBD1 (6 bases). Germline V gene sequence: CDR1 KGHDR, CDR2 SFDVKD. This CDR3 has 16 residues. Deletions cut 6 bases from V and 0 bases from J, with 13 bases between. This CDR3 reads CATSTPGTTNTGELFF. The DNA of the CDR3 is TGTGCCACCAGTACCCCCGGGACAACGAACACCGGGGAGCTGTTTTTT.

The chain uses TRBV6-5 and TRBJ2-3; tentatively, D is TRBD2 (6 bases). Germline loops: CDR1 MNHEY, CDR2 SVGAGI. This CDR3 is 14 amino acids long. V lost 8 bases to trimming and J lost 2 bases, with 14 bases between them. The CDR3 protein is CASGVAGITDTQYF. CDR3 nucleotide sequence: TGTGCCAGCGGGGTGGCGGGGATCACAGATACGCAGTATTTT.

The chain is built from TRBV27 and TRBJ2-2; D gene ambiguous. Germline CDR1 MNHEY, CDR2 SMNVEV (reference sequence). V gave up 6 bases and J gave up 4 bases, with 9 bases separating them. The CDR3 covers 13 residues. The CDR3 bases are TGTGCCAGCAGGACCTGGGGCACCGGGGAGCTGTTTTTT. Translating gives CASRTWGTGELFF.

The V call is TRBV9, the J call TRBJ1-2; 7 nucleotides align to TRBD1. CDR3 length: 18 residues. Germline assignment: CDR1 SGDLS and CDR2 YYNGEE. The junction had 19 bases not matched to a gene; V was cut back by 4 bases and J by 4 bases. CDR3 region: CASSPQDRWSPGVYGYTF. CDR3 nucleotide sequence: TGTGCCAGCAGCCCCCAGGACAGGTGGTCTCCTGGGGTCTATGGCTACACCTTC.

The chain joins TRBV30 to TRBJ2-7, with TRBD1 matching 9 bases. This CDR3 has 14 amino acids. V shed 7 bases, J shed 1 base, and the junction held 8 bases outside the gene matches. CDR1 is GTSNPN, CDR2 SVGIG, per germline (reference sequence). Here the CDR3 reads CASYRTGESYEQYF. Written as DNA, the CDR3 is TGTGCCTCCTACCGGACAGGGGAATCCTACGAGCAGTACTTC.

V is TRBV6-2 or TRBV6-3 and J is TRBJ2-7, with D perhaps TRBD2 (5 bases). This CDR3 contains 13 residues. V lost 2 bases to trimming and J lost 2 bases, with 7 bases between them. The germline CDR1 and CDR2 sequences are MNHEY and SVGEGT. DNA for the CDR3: TGTGCCAGCAGTTACAGGGAGACCTACGAGCAGTACTTC. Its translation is CASSYRETYEQYF.

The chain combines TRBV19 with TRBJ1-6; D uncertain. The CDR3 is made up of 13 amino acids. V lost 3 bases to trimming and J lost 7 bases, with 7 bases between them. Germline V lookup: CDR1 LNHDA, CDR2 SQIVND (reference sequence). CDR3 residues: CASSIGGNSPLHF. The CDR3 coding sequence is TGTGCCAGTAGTATCGGTGGGAATTCACCCCTCCACTTT.

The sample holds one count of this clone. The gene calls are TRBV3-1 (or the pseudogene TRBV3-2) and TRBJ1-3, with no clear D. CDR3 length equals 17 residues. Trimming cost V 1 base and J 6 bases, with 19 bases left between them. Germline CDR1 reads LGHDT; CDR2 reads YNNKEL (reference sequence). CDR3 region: CASSQASGPSRANTIYF. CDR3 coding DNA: TGTGCCAGCAGCCAAGCTAGCGGGCCAAGTCGTGCAAACACCATATATTTT.

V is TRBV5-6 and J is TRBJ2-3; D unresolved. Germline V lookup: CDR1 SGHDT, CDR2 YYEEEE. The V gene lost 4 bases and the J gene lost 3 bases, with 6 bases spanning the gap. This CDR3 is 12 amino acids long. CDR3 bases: TGTGCCAGCAGCACCGGGACAGATACGCAGTATTTT. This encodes CASSTGTDTQYF. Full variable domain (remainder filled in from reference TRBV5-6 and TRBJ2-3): DAGVTQSPTHLIKTRGQQVTLRCSPKSGHDTVSWYQQALGQGPQFIFQYYEEEERQRGNFPDRFSGHQFPNYSSELNVNALLLGDSALYLCASSTGTDTQYFGPGTRLTVL.

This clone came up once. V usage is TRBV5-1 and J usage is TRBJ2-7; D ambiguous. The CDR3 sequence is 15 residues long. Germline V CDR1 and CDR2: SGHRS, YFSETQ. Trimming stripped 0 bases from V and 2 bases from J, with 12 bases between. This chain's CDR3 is CASSLAPGSTYEQYF. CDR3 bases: TGCGCCAGCAGCTTGGCCCCTGGTTCTACCTACGAGCAGTACTTC.

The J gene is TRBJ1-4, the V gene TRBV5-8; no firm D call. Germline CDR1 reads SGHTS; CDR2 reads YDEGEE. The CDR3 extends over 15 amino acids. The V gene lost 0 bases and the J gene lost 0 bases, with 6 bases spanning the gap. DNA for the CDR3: TGTGCCAGCAGCTTGGAGGCAGCAACTAATGAAAAACTGTTTTTT. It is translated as CASSLEAATNEKLFF.

CDR3 sequence reads: CASSAGTGGGNTIYF. The CDR3 nucleotides are TGTGCCAGCAGCGCCGGGACAGGGGGTGGAAACACCATATATTTT. The rearrangement joins TRBV6-5 to TRBJ1-3, with TRBD1 matching 11 bases. The V and J ends lost 6 bases and 3 bases, in that order; junction bases with no gene match: 4. This CDR3 comprises 15 residues. CDR1 and CDR2 from the germline V gene are MNHEY and SVGAGI.

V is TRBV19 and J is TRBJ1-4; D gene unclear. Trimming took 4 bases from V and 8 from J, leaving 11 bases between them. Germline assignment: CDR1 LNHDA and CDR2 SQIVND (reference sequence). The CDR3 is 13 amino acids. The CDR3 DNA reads TGTGCCAGTAGTACCTCGGCGTTCGAAAAACTGTTTTTT. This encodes CASSTSAFEKLFF.

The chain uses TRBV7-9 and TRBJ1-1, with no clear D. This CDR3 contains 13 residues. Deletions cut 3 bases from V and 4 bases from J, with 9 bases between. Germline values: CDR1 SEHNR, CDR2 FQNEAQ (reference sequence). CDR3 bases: TGTGCCAGCAGCTTTCAGGAGGTCACTGAAGCTTTCTTT. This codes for CASSFQEVTEAFF.